This entry lists 23 T cell receptor beta chains sequenced from one sample in a study of T-cell reconstitution after alpha-beta-depleted transplantation in children. The TCRbeta library was prepared with unique molecular identifiers. From the PCR reads, TCRdb called clonotypes with MiXCR, one entry per CDR3 protein. The data contain under 350,000 distinct CDR3 sequences, 9.9% of them singletons. The sample here was PBMCs from the stem cell graft donor, taken from the stem cell graft. Receptors originate from a human donor who donated a stem cell graft to a child with SCID.

The chain recombines TRBV20-1 with TRBJ2-4, with a possible D match to TRBD1 (6 bases). Trimming left V 2 bases short and J 0 bases short, with 11 bases between. Germline loops: CDR1 DFQATT, CDR2 SNEGSKA (reference sequence). The CDR3 totals 15 residues. The DNA of the CDR3 is TGCAGTGCTAGAAGCCAGGGGAAAGCCAAAAACATTCAGTACTTC. Its translation is CSARSQGKAKNIQYF.

The chain uses TRBV3-1 and TRBJ2-7; D call uncertain. This CDR3 comprises 14 residues. Per germline, CDR1 LGHDT and CDR2 YNNKEL (reference sequence). The V end was cut by 4 bases, the J end by 1 base, with 11 bases between. DNA for the CDR3: TGTGCCAGCAGCCCACAGACGAGGTCCTACGAGCAGTACTTC. It is translated as CASSPQTRSYEQYF.

There are a few counts of this clonotype. The chain has TRBV10-3 and TRBJ2-5, with 13 bases lining up with TRBD2. This CDR3 region has 18 residues. With V trimmed by 6 bases and J by 0 bases, 10 bases remained unmatched. CDR1 is ENHRY and CDR2 is SYGVKD in the germline V gene. The CDR3 DNA reads as TGTGCCATCAGCGAAGGACTAGCGGGGGACGTTAACCAAGAGACCCAGTACTTC. It specifies CAISEGLAGDVNQETQYF.

In this sample, this clonotype turned up a few times. The chain has TRBV12-3 or TRBV12-4 and TRBJ1-2; D is undetermined. Trimming shortened V by 3 bases and J by 6 bases, and 14 bases separated the two germline ends. This CDR3 contains 14 residues. This chain's CDR3 is CASSFGFLVDGYTF. Written as DNA, the CDR3 is TGTGCCAGCAGTTTTGGTTTTTTGGTTGATGGCTACACCTTC.

This chain's CDR3 is CSARRGSGETQYF. The DNA of the CDR3 is TGCAGTGCTAGAAGGGGTAGCGGCGAGACCCAGTACTTC. The chain carries TRBV20-1 and TRBJ2-5; tentative D call: TRBD2 (6 bases). V dropped 2 bases and J dropped 5 bases, with 12 bases sitting between them. The CDR3 contains 13 residues. CDR1 is DFQATT and CDR2 is SNEGSKA in the germline V gene (reference sequence).

In its sample, this clonotype was seen a few times. The rearrangement links TRBV5-1 to TRBJ2-7, with TRBD2 matching 8 bases. The ends lost 0 bases at V and 3 bases at J; junction bases unmatched: 5. The length of the CDR3 is 15 residues. The germline V gene has CDR1 SGHRS and CDR2 YFSETQ. The CDR3 is CASSLGAGDIYEQYF. In DNA form, the CDR3 reads TGCGCCAGCAGCTTGGGAGCGGGGGATATCTACGAGCAGTACTTC. Variable domain in full (rest from reference TRBV5-1 and TRBJ2-7): KAGVTQTPRYLIKTRGQQVTLSCSPISGHRSVSWYQQTPGQGLQFLFEYFSETQRNKGNFPGRFSGRQFSNSRSEMNVSTLELGDSALYLCASSLGAGDIYEQYFGPGTRLTVT.

This clonotype has a handful of counts. This chain joins TRBV20-1 and TRBJ2-1, with TRBD1 matching over 7 bases. V shed 6 bases, J shed 2 bases, and the junction held 13 bases outside the gene matches. CDR3 length: 16 residues. Germline V gives CDR1 DFQATT, CDR2 SNEGSKA (reference sequence). CDR3 loop: CSANLLQGLTYNEQFF. CDR3 sequence (DNA): TGCAGTGCCAACCTCTTACAGGGGTTAACCTACAATGAGCAGTTCTTC.

Many counts were recorded for this clonotype. This chain links TRBV7-8 with TRBJ2-7; possibly TRBD1 for D (6 bases). The V end lost 1 base, the J end lost 10 bases, and 23 bases lay between the germline ends. The CDR3 totals 16 residues. Germline CDR1 and CDR2: SGHVS and FQNEAQ. CDR3 amino acids: CASSLVRLSDRRPQYF. In DNA, the CDR3 is TGTGCCAGCAGCTTAGTTCGTCTTAGCGACAGGCGACCCCAGTACTTC.

V is TRBV5-1 and J is TRBJ2-1; D unresolved. CDR1 is SGHRS, CDR2 YFSETQ, per germline. With 0 bases removed from V and 7 bases from J, the gap between germline ends came to 11 bases. CDR3 length equals 14 residues. The CDR3 protein is CASSLAAQSNEQFF. In DNA form, the CDR3 reads TGCGCCAGCAGCTTGGCAGCTCAGTCTAATGAGCAGTTCTTC.

This clonotype has ten or more counts. The chain has TRBV27 and TRBJ2-3; 8 bases line up with TRBD1. The germline gives CDR1 MNHEY, CDR2 SMNVEV (reference sequence). Trimming removed 2 bases from V and 2 bases from J; junction bases left unmatched: 6. The CDR3 is 16 residues long. The chain's CDR3 is CASSLGSDRATDTQYF. The CDR3 nucleotides read TGTGCCAGCAGTTTAGGGTCGGACAGGGCCACAGATACGCAGTATTTT.

This clonotype was observed at least ten times. This CDR3 is CASSQDGVSYNEQFF. DNA of the CDR3: TGCGCCAGCAGCCAGGACGGAGTCTCCTACAATGAGCAGTTCTTC. This rearrangement joins TRBV5-1 to TRBJ2-1; D gene ambiguous. The CDR3 is 15 amino acids. Germline values: CDR1 SGHRS, CDR2 YFSETQ. V was shortened by 4 bases and J by 0 bases, with 11 bases between the two germline ends.

This chain links TRBV5-1 with TRBJ1-2; 7 bases agree with TRBD1. This CDR3 region has 14 residues. V shed 0 bases, J shed 7 bases, and the junction held 6 bases outside the gene matches. Germline CDR1 and CDR2: SGHRS and YFSETQ. In DNA form, the CDR3 reads TGCGCCAGCAGCTTGGATACAGGGGCAGGTGGCTACACCTTC. This translates into CASSLDTGAGGYTF.

This clonotype was picked up many times. V gene TRBV7-9 combines with J gene TRBJ1-1; 9 bases are a match to TRBD1. This CDR3 region has 15 residues. V was pared by 3 bases and J by 0 bases, with 2 bases of the junction left unmatched. Germline assignment: CDR1 SEHNR and CDR2 FQNEAQ (reference sequence). CDR3 loop: CASSLGQGLNTEAFF. In DNA form, the CDR3 reads TGTGCCAGCAGCTTGGGACAGGGCCTGAACACTGAAGCTTTCTTT.

As concerns this clonotype: A junction boundary mismatches the germline segment, possibly from a read error. The rearrangement links TRBV11-1 to TRBJ2-1, with 7 bases aligning to TRBD2. From germline, CDR1 is SGHAT and CDR2 FQDESV (reference sequence). This CDR3 comprises 15 residues. The DNA for the CDR3 is TGTGCCAGCAGCTTAAGGAGCGGGGCCAACAATGAGCGGTTCTTC. Translation: CASSLRSGANNERFF. Supplemented by reference TRBV11-1 and TRBJ2-1, the full variable domain reads EAEVAQSPRYKITEKSQAVAFWCDPISGHATLYWYRQILGQGPELLVQFQDESVVDDSQLPKDRFSAERLKGVDSTLKIQPAELGDSAMYLCASSLRSGANNERFFGPGTRLTVL.

This clonotype was counted at least ten times. V and J are TRBV6-5 and TRBJ1-1; unclear D gene. Germline assignment: CDR1 MNHEY and CDR2 SVGAGI. The ends were cut back, 2 bases at V and 0 bases at J, with 10 bases in the middle. The CDR3 runs 15 residues. The CDR3, as DNA: TGTGCCAGCAGTTACCTAGACATCGTGAACACTGAAGCTTTCTTT. Protein product: CASSYLDIVNTEAFF.

This clonotype was recorded a few times. The V call is TRBV10-3, the J call TRBJ1-2, with D possibly being TRBD1 (5 bases). Trimming stripped 10 bases from V and 8 bases from J, with 23 bases between. CDR1 ENHRY and CDR2 SYGVKD come from the germline V gene. The CDR3 covers 14 residues. DNA for the CDR3: TGTGCCACCGGGGGTATCATCGAAGGTTCGGGCTACACCTTC. As protein: CATGGIIEGSGYTF.

The rearrangement links TRBV6-5 to TRBJ2-1, with D hard to call. Germline loops: CDR1 MNHEY, CDR2 SVGAGI. V dropped 5 bases and J dropped 8 bases, with 7 bases sitting between them. The CDR3 totals 11 residues. The CDR3 DNA reads TGTGCCAGCAGTGCCCTCCATGAGCAGTTCTTC. This gives the protein CASSALHEQFF.

This clonotype was detected ten times or more. The chain carries TRBV12-3 or TRBV12-4 and TRBJ1-1, with D possibly TRBD1 on 6 matching bases. This CDR3 has 13 amino acids. Between the trimmed V and J ends, which lost 8 bases and 4 bases, there was a span of 14 bases. CDR3 DNA: TGTGCCAGCGGGATGACAGGTCCCACTGAAGCTTTCTTT. It yields the protein CASGMTGPTEAFF.

In this sample, this clonotype turned up many times. The chain couples TRBV5-3 to TRBJ2-1; D uncertain. TRBV5-3 is sorted into the ORF group, with uncertain function. CDR3 length equals 17 residues. Deletions cut 0 bases from V and 0 bases from J, with 13 bases between. The CDR3 DNA reads as TGTGCCAGAAGCTTGGAGGTGAGTAATTGCTCCTACAATGAGCAGTTCTTC. It codes for CARSLEVSNCSYNEQFF.

This rearrangement joins TRBV6-1 to TRBJ2-7; 7 bases match TRBD1. CDR1 is MNHNS and CDR2 is SASEGT in the germline V gene. CDR3 length: 14 amino acids. With 7 bases clipped from V and 6 bases from J, the junction kept 12 bases outside the gene matches. The CDR3 DNA follows: TGTGCCAGCACCAGACCCGGACAGGTCGGCGAGCAGTACTTC. This gives the protein CASTRPGQVGEQYF.

This rearrangement joins TRBV12-3 or TRBV12-4 to TRBJ1-1; the D is unclear. Trimming removed 5 bases at V and 5 bases at J, with 6 bases between. This CDR3 is built from 11 residues. The CDR3 region has the DNA TGTGCCAGCAGTGAGGCAACTGAAGCTTTCTTT. Its protein is CASSEATEAFF.

In its sample, this clonotype was seen many times. The rearrangement uses TRBV28 and TRBJ2-7; D call uncertain. The CDR3 extends over 13 amino acids. V was shortened by 3 bases and J by 3 bases, with 9 bases between the two germline ends. Germline CDR1 reads MDHEN; CDR2 reads SYDVKM. Here the CDR3 reads CASSFPGFYEQYF. For the CDR3, the DNA is TGTGCCAGCAGTTTCCCAGGTTTCTACGAGCAGTACTTC.

This clonotype turned up a few times. The V gene is TRBV7-9, the J gene TRBJ1-1; D is perhaps TRBD1 (5 bases). From germline, CDR1 is SEHNR and CDR2 FQNEAQ (reference sequence). CDR3 length: 13 residues. Trimming cost V 6 bases and J 3 bases, with 11 bases left between them. CDR3 sequence (DNA): TGTGCCAGCAGTGACAGTCGAGACACTGAAGCTTTCTTT. Translated: CASSDSRDTEAFF.